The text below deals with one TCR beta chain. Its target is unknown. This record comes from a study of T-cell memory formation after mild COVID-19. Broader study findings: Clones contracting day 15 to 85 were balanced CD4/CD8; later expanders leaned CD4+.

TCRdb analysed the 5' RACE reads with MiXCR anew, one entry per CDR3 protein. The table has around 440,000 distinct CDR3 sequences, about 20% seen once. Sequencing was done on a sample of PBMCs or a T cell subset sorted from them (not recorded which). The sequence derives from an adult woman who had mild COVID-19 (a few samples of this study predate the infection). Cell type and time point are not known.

The CDR3: CSARDLSRGRASTDTQYF. The CDR3 DNA sequence: TGCAGTGCTAGAGATCTCTCGCGGGGGCGAGCTAGCACAGATACGCAGTATTTT. V gene TRBV20-1 combines with J gene TRBJ2-3, with TRBD2 as a possible D gene (7 bases). This CDR3 comprises 18 residues. Germline assignment: CDR1 DFQATT and CDR2 SNEGSKA (reference sequence). Trimming removed 0 bases at V and 0 bases at J, with 19 bases between.